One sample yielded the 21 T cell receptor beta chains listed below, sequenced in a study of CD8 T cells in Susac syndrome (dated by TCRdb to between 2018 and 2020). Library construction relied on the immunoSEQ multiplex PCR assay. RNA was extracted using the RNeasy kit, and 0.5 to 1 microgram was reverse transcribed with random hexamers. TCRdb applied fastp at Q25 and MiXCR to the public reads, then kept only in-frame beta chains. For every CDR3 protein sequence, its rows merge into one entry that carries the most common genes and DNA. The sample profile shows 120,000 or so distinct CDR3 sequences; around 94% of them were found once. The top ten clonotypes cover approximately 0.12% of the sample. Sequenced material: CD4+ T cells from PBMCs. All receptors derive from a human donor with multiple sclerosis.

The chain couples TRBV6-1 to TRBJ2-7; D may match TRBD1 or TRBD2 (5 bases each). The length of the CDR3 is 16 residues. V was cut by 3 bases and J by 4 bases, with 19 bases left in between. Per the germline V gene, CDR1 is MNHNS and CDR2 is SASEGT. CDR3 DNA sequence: TGTGCCAGCAGTGAGGGTCGGGCAGGGAGATTTTACGAGCAGTACTTC. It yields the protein CASSEGRAGRFYEQYF.

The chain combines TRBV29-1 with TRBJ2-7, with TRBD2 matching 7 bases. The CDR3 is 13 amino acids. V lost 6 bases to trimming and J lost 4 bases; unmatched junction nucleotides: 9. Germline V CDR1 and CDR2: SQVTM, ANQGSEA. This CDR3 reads CSVARAGGYEQYF. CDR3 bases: TGCAGCGTGGCCAGGGCCGGGGGGTACGAGCAGTACTTC.

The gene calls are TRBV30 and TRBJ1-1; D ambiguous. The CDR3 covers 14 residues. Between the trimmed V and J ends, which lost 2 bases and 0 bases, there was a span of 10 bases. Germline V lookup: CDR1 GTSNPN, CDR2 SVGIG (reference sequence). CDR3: CAWSRNALNTEAFF. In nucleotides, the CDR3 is TGTGCCTGGAGTAGGAACGCTTTGAACACTGAAGCTTTCTTT. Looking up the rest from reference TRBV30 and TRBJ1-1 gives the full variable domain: SQTIHQWPATLVQPVGSPLSLECTVEGTSNPNLYWYRQAAGRGLQLLFYSVGIGQISSEVPQNLSASRPQDRQFILSSKKLLLSDSGFYLCAWSRNALNTEAFFGQGTRLTVV.

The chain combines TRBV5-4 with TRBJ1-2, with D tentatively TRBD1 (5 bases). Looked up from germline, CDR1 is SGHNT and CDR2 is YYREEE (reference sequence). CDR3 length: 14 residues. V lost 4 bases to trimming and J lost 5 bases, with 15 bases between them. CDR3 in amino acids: CASSTDWGVYGYTF. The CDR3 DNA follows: TGTGCCAGCAGCACCGATTGGGGGGTATATGGCTACACCTTC.

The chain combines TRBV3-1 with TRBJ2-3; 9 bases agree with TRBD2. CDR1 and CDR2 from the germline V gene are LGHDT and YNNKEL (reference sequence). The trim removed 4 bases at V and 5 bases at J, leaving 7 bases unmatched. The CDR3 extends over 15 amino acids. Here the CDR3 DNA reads TGTGCCAGCAGCCCCCGGACTAGCGTACAAGATACGCAGTATTTT. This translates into CASSPRTSVQDTQYF.

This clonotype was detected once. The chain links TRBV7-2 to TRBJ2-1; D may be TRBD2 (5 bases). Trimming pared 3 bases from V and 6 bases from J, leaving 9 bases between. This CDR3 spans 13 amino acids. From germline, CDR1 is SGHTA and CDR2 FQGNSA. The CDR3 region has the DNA TGTGCCAGCAGCTTCCGGGGTATCAATGAGCAGTTCTTC. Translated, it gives CASSFRGINEQFF.

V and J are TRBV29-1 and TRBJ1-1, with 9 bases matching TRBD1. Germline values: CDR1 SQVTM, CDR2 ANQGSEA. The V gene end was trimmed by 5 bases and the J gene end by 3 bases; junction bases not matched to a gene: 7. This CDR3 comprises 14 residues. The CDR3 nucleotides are TGCAGCGTTTCTCGACAGGGGGGATACACTGAAGCTTTCTTT. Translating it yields CSVSRQGGYTEAFF. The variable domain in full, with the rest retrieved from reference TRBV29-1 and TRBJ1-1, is SAVISQKPSRDICQRGTSLTIQCQVDSQVTMMFWYRQQPGQSLTLIATANQGSEATYESGFVIDKFPISRPNLTFSTLTVSNMSPEDSSIYLCSVSRQGGYTEAFFGQGTRLTVV.

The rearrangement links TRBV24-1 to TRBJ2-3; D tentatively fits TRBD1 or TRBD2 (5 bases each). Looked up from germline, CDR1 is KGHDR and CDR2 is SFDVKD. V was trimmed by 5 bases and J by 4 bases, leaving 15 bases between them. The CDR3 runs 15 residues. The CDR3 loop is CATSAGARVADTQYF. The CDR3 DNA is TGTGCCACCAGTGCCGGGGCCAGGGTGGCAGATACGCAGTATTTT.

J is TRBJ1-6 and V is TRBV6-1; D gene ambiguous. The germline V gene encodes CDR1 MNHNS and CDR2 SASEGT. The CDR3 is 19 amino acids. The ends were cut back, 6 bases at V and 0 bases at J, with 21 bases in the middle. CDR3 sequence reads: CASSLYLPSGSSYNSPLHF. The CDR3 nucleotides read TGTGCCAGCAGCCTTTATCTTCCAAGCGGCAGCTCCTATAATTCACCCCTCCACTTT.

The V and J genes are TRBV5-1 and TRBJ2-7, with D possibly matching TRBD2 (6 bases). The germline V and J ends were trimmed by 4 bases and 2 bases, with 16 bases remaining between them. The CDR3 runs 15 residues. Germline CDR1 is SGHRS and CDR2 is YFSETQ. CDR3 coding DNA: TGCGCCAGCAGCCGCGGGACTTCGCCAGCCTACGAGCAGTACTTC. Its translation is CASSRGTSPAYEQYF.

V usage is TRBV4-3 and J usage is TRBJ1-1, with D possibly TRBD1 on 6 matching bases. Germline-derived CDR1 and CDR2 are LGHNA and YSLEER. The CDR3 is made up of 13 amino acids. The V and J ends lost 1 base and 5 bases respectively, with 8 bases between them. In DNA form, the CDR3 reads TGCGCCAGCAGCCAAGTAGGGGGGACTGAAGCTTTCTTT. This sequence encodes CASSQVGGTEAFF.

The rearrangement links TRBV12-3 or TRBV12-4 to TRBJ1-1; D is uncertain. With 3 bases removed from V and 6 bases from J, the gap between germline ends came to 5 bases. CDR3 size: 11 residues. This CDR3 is CASSLVAEAFF. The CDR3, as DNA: TGTGCCAGCAGTTTGGTAGCTGAAGCTTTCTTT.

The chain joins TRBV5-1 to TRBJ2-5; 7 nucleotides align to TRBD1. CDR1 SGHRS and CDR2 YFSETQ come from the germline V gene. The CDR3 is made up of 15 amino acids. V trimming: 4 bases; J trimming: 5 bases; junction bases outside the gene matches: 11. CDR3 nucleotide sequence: TGCGCCAGCAGCCTCAGCCAACAGGGGAAGGAGACCCAGTACTTC. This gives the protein CASSLSQQGKETQYF.

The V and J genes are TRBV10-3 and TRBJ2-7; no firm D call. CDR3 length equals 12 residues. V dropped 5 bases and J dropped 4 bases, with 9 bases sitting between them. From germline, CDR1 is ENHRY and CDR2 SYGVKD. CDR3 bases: TGTGCCATCAGTAACGACTTGTACGAGCAGTACTTC. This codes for CAISNDLYEQYF.

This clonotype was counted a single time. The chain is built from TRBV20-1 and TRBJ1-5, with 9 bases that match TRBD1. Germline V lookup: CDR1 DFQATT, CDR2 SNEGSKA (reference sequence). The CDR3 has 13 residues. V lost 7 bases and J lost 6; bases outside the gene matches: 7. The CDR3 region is CSVQGQGFQPQHF. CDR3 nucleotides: TGCAGTGTCCAGGGACAGGGATTTCAGCCCCAGCATTTT.

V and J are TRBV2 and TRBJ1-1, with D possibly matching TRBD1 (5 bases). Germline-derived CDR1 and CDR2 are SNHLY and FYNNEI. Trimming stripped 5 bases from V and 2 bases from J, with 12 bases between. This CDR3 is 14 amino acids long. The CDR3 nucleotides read TGTGCCAGCAGTCCAGGGTGGGCTAACACTGAAGCTTTCTTT. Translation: CASSPGWANTEAFF.

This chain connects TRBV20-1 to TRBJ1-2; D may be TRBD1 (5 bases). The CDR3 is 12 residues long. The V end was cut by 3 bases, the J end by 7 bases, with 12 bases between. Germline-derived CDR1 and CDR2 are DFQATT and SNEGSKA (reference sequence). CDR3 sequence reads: CSASAAGAGYTF. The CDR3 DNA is TGCAGTGCTAGTGCTGCCGGGGCTGGCTACACCTTC.

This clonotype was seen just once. CDR3 sequence (DNA): TGCAGTGCTAGAGATCAGGCAGGTCAGGAGCAGTTCTTC. It codes for CSARDQAGQEQFF. The genes are TRBV20-1 and TRBJ2-1, with D hard to call. Germline V CDR1 and CDR2: DFQATT, SNEGSKA (reference sequence). Trimming stripped 0 bases from V and 10 bases from J, with 13 bases between. The CDR3 runs to 13 residues.

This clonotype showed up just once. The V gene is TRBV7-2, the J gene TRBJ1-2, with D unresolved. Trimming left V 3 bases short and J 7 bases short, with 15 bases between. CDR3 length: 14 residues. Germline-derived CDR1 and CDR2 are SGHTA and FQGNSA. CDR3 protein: CASSFFIEEGGYTF. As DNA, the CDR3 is TGTGCCAGCAGCTTCTTCATCGAGGAGGGTGGCTACACCTTC.

CDR3 in amino acids: CASSGTLTEAFF. The DNA of the CDR3 is TGTGCCAGCAGTGGGACTTTGACTGAAGCTTTCTTT. The chain joins TRBV6-1 to TRBJ1-1, with D uncertain. Trimming took off 4 bases at V and 5 bases at J, with 8 bases between the two ends. Germline lookup yields CDR1 MNHNS and CDR2 SASEGT. CDR3 length: 12 amino acids.

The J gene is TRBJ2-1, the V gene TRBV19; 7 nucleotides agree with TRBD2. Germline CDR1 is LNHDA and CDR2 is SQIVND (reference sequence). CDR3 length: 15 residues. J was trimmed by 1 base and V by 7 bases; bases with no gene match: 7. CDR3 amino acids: CASTDSGASYNEQFF. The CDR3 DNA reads TGTGCCAGTACCGACAGCGGGGCTTCCTACAATGAGCAGTTCTTC.